This TCR beta chain was observed in a study of T cells in Graves' hyperthyroidism and ophthalmopathy. From germline, CDR1 is DFQATT and CDR2 SNEGSKA (reference sequence). V trimming: 3 bases; J trimming: 6 bases; junction bases outside the gene matches: 1. CDR3 length: 14 residues. Template material for amplifying TCR beta CDR3 regions consisted of RNA transcripts. HTBI primers were used for first-round RT-PCR of the TCR CDR3. MiXCR, applied by TCRdb to the multiplex PCR reads, yields one record per CDR3 protein. Of about 610,000 distinct CDR3 sequences in the sample, about 45% are singletons; the top ten hold approximately 7.5%.

Source material: peripheral blood or thyroid tissue (not recorded which). V and J are TRBV20-1 and TRBJ2-3, with 15 bases lining up with TRBD2. The TCR sequence derives from a woman between 18 and 29 years old with Graves' hyperthyroidism. CDR3 region: CSASGLAGGDTQYF. The CDR3 DNA is TGCAGTGCTAGCGGACTAGCGGGAGGGGATACGCAGTATTTT.